This is a list of T cell receptor beta chains from one sample in a study of T cells in Graves' hyperthyroidism and ophthalmopathy. MiXCR was run by TCRdb on the multiplex PCR reads, yielding one entry per CDR3 protein. The profile shows hundreds of thousands of distinct CDR3 sequences, around 20% of them singletons. The sequencing sample was made of blood. All receptors come from a man in his thirties or forties with Graves' ophthalmopathy. CDR3s include the opening cysteine and the closing phenylalanine or tryptophan. The D gene is left open where the match is weak. Not every row has a clone size; where given, it reads once, few, many or a size class.

>TRBJ2-3|many|TRBD2|TRBV18
CASSPPTSPDTQYF
TGTGCCAGCTCTCCACCGACTAGCCCAGATACGCAGTATTTT
>TRBJ2-3|-|TRBD1|TRBV27
CASSQQGIEADTQYF
TGTGCCAGCAGTCAACAGGGGATTGAAGCAGATACGCAGTATTTT
>TRBJ2-5|-|TRBD2|TRBV9
CASGPGTSGRQETQYF
TGTGCCAGCGGCCCCGGGACTAGCGGCCGCCAAGAGACCCAGTACTTC
>TRBJ2-5|-|-|TRBV10-3
CAISDLSEAETQYF
TGTGCCATCAGTGATCTTAGTGAGGCAGAGACCCAGTACTTC
>TRBJ1-2|-|-|TRBV30
CAWSVWNYGYTF
TGTGCCTGGAGTGTATGGAACTATGGCTACACCTTC
>TRBJ1-1|-|-|TRBV18
CASSPKAGMDTEAFF
TGTGCCAGCTCACCAAAAGCAGGGATGGACACTGAAGCTTTCTTT
>TRBJ2-2|few|-|TRBV3-1
CASSQEGASGELFF
TGTGCCAGCAGCCAAGAGGGCGCAAGCGGGGAGCTGTTTTTT
>TRBJ2-7|-|-|TRBV28
CASSHPRAYYEQYF
TGTGCCAGCAGTCATCCCCGGGCCTACTACGAGCAGTACTTC
>TRBJ1-2|many|-|TRBV7-2
CASRPDSASLEGYTF
TGTGCCAGCAGACCGGACAGCGCCTCTTTGGAGGGCTACACCTTC
>TRBJ2-6|once|-|TRBV12-3/TRBV12-4
CASSFEGAGANVLTF
TGTGCCAGCAGTTTTGAAGGGGCCGGGGCCAACGTCCTGACTTTC
>TRBJ2-1|few|-|TRBV28
CASSFHNEQFF
TGTGCCAGCAGTTTCCACAATGAGCAGTTCTTC
>TRBJ1-5|many|TRBD1|TRBV27
CASSQQGAGQPQHF
TGTGCCAGCAGTCAGCAGGGGGCTGGCCAGCCCCAGCATTTT
>TRBJ1-1|-|-|TRBV20-1
CSARVPSGATEAFF
TGCAGTGCTAGAGTTCCCTCAGGGGCCACTGAAGCTTTCTTT
>TRBJ2-5|many|-|TRBV30
CAWSDRVLGTQYF
TGTGCCTGGAGTGACCGGGTCTTGGGGACCCAGTACTTC
>TRBJ1-4|-|TRBD1|TRBV25-1
CASRGGTGVGEKLFF
TGTGCCAGCAGGGGCGGGACAGGTGTTGGAGAAAAACTGTTTTTT
>TRBJ1-4|many|-|TRBV2
CASAAGLGRGEKLFF
TGTGCCAGCGCGGCCGGGCTAGGGCGAGGAGAAAAACTGTTTTTT
>TRBJ2-3|many|TRBD1|TRBV6-2/TRBV6-3
CASSGTGVTDTQYF
TGTGCCAGCAGTGGGACAGGGGTCACAGATACGCAGTATTTT
>TRBJ1-1|few|TRBD1|TRBV29-1
CSVAPTGTTEAFF
TGCAGCGTTGCCCCGACAGGGACCACTGAAGCTTTCTTT
>TRBJ2-3|many|TRBD2|TRBV12-3/TRBV12-4
CASSRGLAVDLSTDTQYF
TGTGCCAGCAGCCGGGGACTAGCGGTAGACCTTAGCACAGATACGCAGTATTTT
>TRBJ1-4|many|-|TRBV5-5
CASSRPETASTNEKLFF
TGTGCCAGCAGCCGACCGGAGACGGCTTCGACTAATGAAAAACTGTTTTTT
>TRBJ2-5|-|-|TRBV5-1
CASSLVRPDQETQYF
TGCGCCAGCAGCTTGGTGCGTCCTGACCAAGAGACCCAGTACTTC
>TRBJ1-2|-|-|TRBV30
CAWHLSGGILNYGYTF
TGTGCCTGGCACCTAAGTGGTGGCATCCTTAACTATGGCTACACCTTC
>TRBJ2-4|-|-|TRBV7-3
CASSPPQGSAKNIQYF
TGTGCCAGCAGCCCGCCCCAGGGATCGGCCAAAAACATTCAGTACTTC
>TRBJ2-7|many|-|TRBV7-2
CASSFSGIHEQYF
TGTGCCAGCAGCTTTTCTGGCATCCACGAGCAGTACTTC
>TRBJ2-3|-|-|TRBV9
CASNGGDGNTDTQYF
TGTGCCAGCAATGGAGGTGACGGGAACACAGATACGCAGTATTTT
>TRBJ1-5|-|-|TRBV4-1
CASSPLNGGQPQHF
TGCGCCAGCAGCCCTCTCAATGGGGGGCAGCCCCAGCATTTT
>TRBJ2-7|few|TRBD2|TRBV10-3
CAIRPGLAADEQYF
TGTGCCATCAGGCCGGGACTAGCGGCGGACGAGCAGTACTTC